A single sample gave rise to the 17 T cell receptor beta chains below, sequenced in a study of T cells in Graves' hyperthyroidism and ophthalmopathy. Amplification of TCR beta CDR3 regions was performed using RNA transcripts as template. HTBI primers were the set used in a first-round RT-PCR of the TCR CDR3. TCRdb passed the multiplex PCR reads through MiXCR, listing each CDR3 protein once. The sample contains about 710,000 distinct CDR3 sequences, 15% to 20% of which appear only once. Sequencing used blood. All receptors come from a man younger than 30 with Graves' hyperthyroidism.

A few counts support this clonotype. This rearrangement joins TRBV20-1 to TRBJ2-1; maybe TRBD1 (6 bases). This CDR3 region has 13 residues. Per germline, CDR1 DFQATT and CDR2 SNEGSKA (reference sequence). V lost 3 bases, J lost 4 bases, and 10 bases lay in between. The CDR3: CSASQDSYNEQFF. CDR3 bases: TGCAGTGCTAGTCAGGACAGTTACAATGAGCAGTTCTTC.

This clonotype was seen many times. The chain recombines TRBV11-2 with TRBJ1-4, with D maybe TRBD1 (5 bases). Germline V lookup: CDR1 SGHAT, CDR2 FQNNGV. The V gene lost 5 bases and the J gene lost 4 bases, with 17 bases spanning the gap. CDR3 size: 16 residues. As DNA, the CDR3 is TGTGCCAGCAGCCCGAGACACCCGAGGGGTAATGAAAAACTGTTTTTT. Its translation: CASSPRHPRGNEKLFF.

This sequence joins TRBV5-4 and TRBJ2-5; 11 bases align to TRBD2. Germline trimming cut 0 bases from V and 2 bases from J; bases unmatched to any gene: 3. Looked up from germline, CDR1 is SGHNT and CDR2 is YYREEE (reference sequence). The CDR3 is 16 residues long. CDR3 loop: CASSLVLAGGQETQYF. The CDR3 nucleotides read TGTGCCAGCAGCTTGGTTCTAGCGGGAGGTCAAGAGACCCAGTACTTC.

Regarding this clonotype: A much larger clone sits a single nucleotide away, making a read error possible. The rearrangement joins TRBV29-1 to TRBJ2-7; 9 bases line up with TRBD1. Germline lookup yields CDR1 SQVTM and CDR2 ANQGSEA. After removal of 3 bases from V and 6 bases from J, the junction contained 6 bases not matched to a gene. The CDR3 loop spans 13 amino acids. CDR3 amino acids: CSVEVDRGGEQYF. CDR3 nucleotides: TGCAGCGTTGAGGTGGACAGGGGAGGCGAGCAGTACTTC.

The rearrangement uses TRBV5-1 and TRBJ2-1; 10 bases line up with TRBD1. The CDR3 is made up of 16 amino acids. V was clipped by 3 bases and J by 4 bases; unmatched bases: 7. The germline V gene encodes CDR1 SGHRS and CDR2 YFSETQ. CDR3 sequence: CASSSLTGGIYNEQFF. CDR3 coding DNA: TGCGCCAGCAGCTCATTGACAGGGGGCATTTACAATGAGCAGTTCTTC. Full variable domain (rest looked up from reference TRBV5-1 and TRBJ2-1): KAGVTQTPRYLIKTRGQQVTLSCSPISGHRSVSWYQQTPGQGLQFLFEYFSETQRNKGNFPGRFSGRQFSNSRSEMNVSTLELGDSALYLCASSSLTGGIYNEQFFGPGTRLTVL.

This clonotype was counted only a few times. The genes are TRBV20-1 and TRBJ2-1, with D tentatively TRBD1 (6 bases). The V and J ends lost 5 bases and 1 base respectively, with 12 bases between them. There are 14 residues in the CDR3. The germline V gene has CDR1 DFQATT and CDR2 SNEGSKA (reference sequence). The CDR3 spells CSASGTISYNEQFF. The DNA of the CDR3 is TGCAGTGCTTCCGGGACAATATCCTACAATGAGCAGTTCTTC.

In this sample, this clonotype turned up a few times. The chain uses TRBV9 and TRBJ1-1, with 7 positions matching TRBD1. V was pared by 5 bases and J by 2 bases, with 3 bases of the junction left unmatched. There are 13 residues in the CDR3. Germline lookup yields CDR1 SGDLS and CDR2 YYNGEE. The CDR3, as DNA: TGTGCCAGCAGGGGGACAGACAACACTGAAGCTTTCTTT. Its translation: CASRGTDNTEAFF.

This clonotype was found a few times. This rearrangement joins TRBV30 to TRBJ2-3; D is perhaps TRBD1 (6 bases). V lost 4 bases, J lost 7 bases, and 21 bases lay in between. This CDR3 has 15 residues. CDR1 is GTSNPN and CDR2 is SVGIG in the germline V gene (reference sequence). The CDR3 nucleotides read TGTGCCTGGAATCCGGACAGACCTTTCTCGAATACGCAGTATTTT. Translated, it gives CAWNPDRPFSNTQYF.

The sample holds a few counts of this clonotype. The chain couples TRBV2 to TRBJ1-3, with TRBD1 matching 8 bases. The CDR3 loop spans 14 amino acids. The V and J ends lost 5 bases and 1 base, in that order; junction bases with no gene match: 1. CDR1 SNHLY and CDR2 FYNNEI come from the germline V gene. The CDR3 reads CASSWTGSGNTIYF. In DNA, the CDR3 is TGTGCCAGCAGTTGGACAGGGTCTGGAAACACCATATATTTT.

This clonotype was recorded at least ten times. The J gene is TRBJ2-2, the V gene TRBV7-2; TRBD2 matches at 11 bases. CDR1 is SGHTA, CDR2 FQGNSA, per germline. The CDR3 covers 18 residues. The junction had 9 bases not matched to a gene; V was cut back by 2 bases and J by 4 bases. CDR3 nucleotides: TGTGCCAGCAGCTTAAGGGACTATCTAGCGGGAGGCACCGGGGAGCTGTTTTTT. This encodes CASSLRDYLAGGTGELFF.

This clonotype was recorded a few times. The J gene is TRBJ2-2, the V gene TRBV10-3; TRBD2 agrees at 12 bases. CDR3 length: 14 residues. CDR1 ENHRY and CDR2 SYGVKD come from the germline V gene. V trimming: 10 bases; J trimming: 7 bases; junction bases outside the gene matches: 7. CDR3 in DNA: TGTGCCACCAGACTAGCGGGAGAGGGCGGGGAGCTGTTTTTT. Translation: CATRLAGEGGELFF.

This chain links TRBV30 with TRBJ2-1; 8 nucleotides line up with TRBD2. CDR1 is GTSNPN, CDR2 SVGIG, per germline (reference sequence). Trimming took 3 bases from V and 2 from J; bases not matched to a gene: 9. This CDR3 spans 16 amino acids. The CDR3 loop is CAWSGRGFSAYNEQFF. Here the CDR3 DNA reads TGTGCCTGGAGCGGGAGGGGGTTTAGCGCCTACAATGAGCAGTTCTTC.

The rearrangement joins TRBV4-1 to TRBJ2-2; D is unresolved. The last part of the DNA fits TRBJ1-1 better; the J call may be wrong. Germline CDR1 reads MGHRA; CDR2 reads YSYEKL. The CDR3 extends over 14 amino acids. The DNA for the CDR3 is TGCGCCAGCAGCCAAGGGACCGGGGTAAGTCGAGCTTTCTTT. The encoded protein is CASSQGTGVSRAFF.

The CDR3 bases are TGTGCCAGCAGTCCCAGGGCCCGAAACATCGGTGAGACCCAGTACTTC. Translating it yields CASSPRARNIGETQYF. V gene TRBV27 combines with J gene TRBJ2-5; tentatively, D is TRBD1 (5 bases). V was clipped by 5 bases and J by 5 bases, with 21 bases between them. Per germline, CDR1 MNHEY and CDR2 SMNVEV (reference sequence). This CDR3 has 16 amino acids.

This clonotype was detected a few times. Just one base apart from a much larger clone, this may be a read error. The chain uses TRBV28 and TRBJ2-7, with D tentatively TRBD1 or TRBD2 (5 bases each). The CDR3 loop spans 15 amino acids. Germline V CDR1 and CDR2: MDHEN, SYDVKM. CDR3 residues: CANSPPGTQLGEQYF. The CDR3 DNA follows: TGTGCCAACAGTCCCCCCGGGACCCAGTTAGGAGAGCAGTACTTC.

This clonotype was found a few times. This chain joins TRBV4-3 and TRBJ2-3; D call uncertain. The germline V gene has CDR1 LGHNA and CDR2 YSLEER. The V gene lost 0 bases and the J gene lost 2 bases, with 9 bases spanning the gap. The CDR3 spans 15 residues. Here the CDR3 reads CASSQDPQSTDTQYF. In nucleotides, the CDR3 is TGCGCCAGCAGCCAAGACCCCCAGTCCACAGATACGCAGTATTTT.

This clonotype was seen a handful of times. The chain uses TRBV2 and TRBJ2-7; maybe TRBD1 (6 bases). The CDR3 is 15 amino acids. CDR1 and CDR2 (germline): SNHLY, FYNNEI. V lost 5 bases, J lost 3 bases, and 17 bases lay in between. CDR3 in DNA: TGTGCCAGCAGTTACATACAGGGCCCGAGCTACGAGCAGTACTTC. Translating it yields CASSYIQGPSYEQYF. Drawing the rest from reference TRBV2 and TRBJ2-7, the complete variable domain is EPEVTQTPSHQVTQMGQEVILRCVPISNHLYFYWYRQILGQKVEFLVSFYNNEISEKSEIFDDQFSVERPDGSNFTLKIRSTKLEDSAMYFCASSYIQGPSYEQYFGPGTRLTVT.